These 26 T cell receptor beta chains came from one sample sequenced in a study of early T cells in non-severe SARS-CoV-2 infection. TCRdb used MiXCR to reprocess the 5' RACE reads, holding one entry per CDR3 protein. This table holds 66,000 or so distinct CDR3 sequences, 9.5% to 14% found once. The sequencing input was whole blood. These receptors came from an adult who was a healthcare worker with PCR-confirmed SARS-CoV-2 infection or an uninfected control (not recorded which).

This clonotype was detected only a few times. A much larger clone lies a single base off, so this may be a read error. The V call is TRBV12-3 or TRBV12-4, the J call TRBJ2-2; D remains ambiguous. The CDR3 runs 15 residues. The CDR3 DNA is TGTGCCAGCAATTTAACGGAACTTTCAACCGGGGAGCTGTTTTTT. This sequence encodes CASNLTELSTGELFF.

For this clonotype: This may come from a read error, since a much larger clone is one base off. The rearrangement uses TRBV4-2 and TRBJ1-1; D remains unclear. This CDR3 has 15 amino acids. Germline V gene data show CDR1 as LGHNA and CDR2 as YNFKEQ. This CDR3 is CASSQDLAVNAEAFF. The DNA of the CDR3 is TGTGCCAGCAGCCAAGATCTGGCAGTGAACGCTGAAGCTTTCTTT.

This clonotype was observed many times. The chain employs TRBV4-3 and TRBJ1-2; D unresolved. From germline, CDR1 is LGHNA and CDR2 YSLEER. The CDR3 totals 13 residues. V lost 1 base, J lost 4 bases, and 7 bases lay in between. CDR3 DNA sequence: TGCGCCAGCAGCCAAGTGACGGGCTATGGCTACACCTTC. Translated: CASSQVTGYGYTF.

This clonotype was observed many times. The chain recombines TRBV14 with TRBJ2-7; D ambiguous. The CDR3 extends over 14 amino acids. Per germline, CDR1 SGHDN and CDR2 FVKESK. Trimming took 0 bases from V and 6 from J, leaving 12 bases between them. This CDR3 reads CASSQDLGTSEQYF. CDR3 in DNA: TGTGCCAGCAGCCAAGATTTGGGTACCAGCGAGCAGTACTTC.

This clonotype was counted a few times. The CDR3 is CASSYEPSITSGHEQYF. DNA for the CDR3: TGTGCCAGCAGTTACGAGCCCAGTATTACCTCCGGCCACGAGCAGTACTTC. This sequence joins TRBV6-5 and TRBJ2-7; D not certain. V was trimmed by 2 bases and J by 5 bases, leaving 22 bases between them. Germline-derived CDR1 and CDR2 are MNHEY and SVGAGI. The CDR3 has 17 residues.

This clonotype was seen repeatedly, ten times or more. The J gene is TRBJ2-1, the V gene TRBV6-2 or TRBV6-3, with 14 positions matching TRBD2. The CDR3 covers 20 residues. V shed 5 bases and J 0 bases; nucleotides not matched to a gene: 12. Germline CDR1 is MNHEY and CDR2 is SVGEGT. The CDR3 is CASSLPTGLAGGSSYNEQFF. CDR3 nucleotides: TGTGCCAGCAGTCTCCCGACCGGACTAGCGGGGGGAAGCTCCTACAATGAGCAGTTCTTC.

This clonotype was seen many times. This rearrangement joins TRBV7-9 to TRBJ1-2; 8 bases fit TRBD1. This CDR3 has 16 residues. Germline V gene sequence: CDR1 SEHNR, CDR2 FQNEAQ (reference sequence). V dropped 2 bases and J dropped 4; count of bases not matched to a gene: 9. The CDR3 spells CASSLLGTGTSYGYTF. DNA of the CDR3: TGTGCCAGCAGCTTATTAGGGACAGGTACTTCCTATGGCTACACCTTC.

This clonotype was seen a handful of times. The chain carries TRBV5-1 and TRBJ2-5, with D possibly matching TRBD1 (6 bases). V dropped 0 bases and J dropped 2 bases, with 11 bases sitting between them. Germline lookup yields CDR1 SGHRS and CDR2 YFSETQ. CDR3 length: 15 amino acids. CDR3: CASSLAGQPQETQYF. CDR3 bases: TGCGCCAGCAGCTTGGCTGGACAGCCACAAGAGACCCAGTACTTC.

V and J are TRBV7-3 and TRBJ2-2; 9 bases are a match to TRBD1. Germline trimming cut 6 bases from V and 4 bases from J; bases unmatched to any gene: 6. This CDR3 comprises 15 residues. CDR1 is SGHTA, CDR2 FQGTGA, per germline. The CDR3 DNA sequence: TGTGCCAGCAGATTACAGGGGGCAGGCACCGGGGAGCTGTTTTTT. Amino acids: CASRLQGAGTGELFF.

CDR3 loop: CASRWTGSDEQYF. DNA for the CDR3: TGTGCCAGTAGATGGACGGGGTCGGACGAGCAGTACTTC. V gene TRBV19 combines with J gene TRBJ2-7, with D possibly TRBD2 on 5 matching bases. Trimming pared 6 bases from V and 5 bases from J, leaving 14 bases between. The CDR3 is 13 residues long. Germline CDR1 is LNHDA and CDR2 is SQIVND (reference sequence).

This clonotype was observed a handful of times. The chain uses TRBV7-8 and TRBJ2-7, with 8 bases identical to TRBD1. The V and J ends lost 4 bases and 3 bases, in that order; junction bases with no gene match: 8. The CDR3 contains 15 residues. CDR1 is SGHVS, CDR2 FQNEAQ, per germline. For the CDR3, the DNA is TGTGCCAGCAGCTCCCGGACAGGGTCGTACTACGAGCAGTACTTC. Amino acids: CASSSRTGSYYEQYF.

This clonotype has a handful of counts. V is TRBV20-1 and J is TRBJ2-3, with 7 nucleotides matching TRBD2. The germline CDR1 and CDR2 sequences are DFQATT and SNEGSKA (reference sequence). This CDR3 spans 16 amino acids. The V segment lost 1 base and the J segment 3 bases; nucleotides outside the gene matches: 10. CDR3 coding DNA: TGCAGTGCTAGAGCCCTCTGGGAGGGAGGGACAGATACGCAGTATTTT. Translating it yields CSARALWEGGTDTQYF.

This clonotype was seen more than once but under ten times. The CDR3 DNA reads TGTGCCAGCAGCCCCAGGAGGGGGGAGACCCAGTACTTC. This gives the protein CASSPRRGETQYF. This chain joins TRBV13 and TRBJ2-5; the D gene could be TRBD1 or TRBD2 (6 bases each). The length of the CDR3 is 13 residues. Germline V CDR1 and CDR2: PRHDT, FYEKMQ (reference sequence). V gave up 5 bases and J gave up 5 bases, with 12 bases separating them.

The chain joins TRBV20-1 to TRBJ2-1; a weak D match, TRBD2 (7 bases). Germline CDR1 and CDR2: DFQATT and SNEGSKA (reference sequence). The CDR3 has 13 residues. CDR3 in amino acids: CSTRRGGYNEQFF. CDR3 nucleotide sequence: TGCAGCACTCGGAGGGGGGGCTACAATGAGCAGTTCTTC.

The J gene is TRBJ2-1, the V gene TRBV12-3 or TRBV12-4; weak D call: TRBD2 (6 bases). The V end lost 5 bases, the J end lost 0 bases, and 14 bases lay between the germline ends. The CDR3 has 16 amino acids. The CDR3 DNA sequence: TGTGCCAGCAGTGTCTGGGACGGGAGCTCCTACAATGAGCAGTTCTTC. Amino acids: CASSVWDGSSYNEQFF.

The chain carries TRBV3-1 and TRBJ2-5; D tentatively reads TRBD1 or TRBD2 (6 bases each). The CDR3 runs to 13 residues. CDR1 LGHDT and CDR2 YNNKEL come from the germline V gene (reference sequence). Trimming shortened V by 3 bases and J by 4 bases, and 9 bases separated the two germline ends. The CDR3 loop is CASSQGGRETQYF. For the CDR3, the DNA is TGTGCCAGCAGCCAGGGGGGCAGAGAGACCCAGTACTTC.

Notes on this clonotype: Being one base from a much bigger clone, this may be a read error. V gene TRBV5-1 combines with J gene TRBJ1-3, with 8 bases lining up with TRBD1. The germline gives CDR1 SGHRS, CDR2 YFSETQ. CDR3 length: 13 amino acids. This chain's CDR3 is CASSSTGDGTLYF. CDR3 nucleotides: TGCGCCAGCAGCTCGACAGGGGATGGCACCTTATATTTT.

The genes are TRBV5-6 and TRBJ1-1, with D possibly matching TRBD1 (5 bases). Germline loops: CDR1 SGHDT, CDR2 YYEEEE. V was cut by 3 bases and J by 3 bases, with 18 bases left in between. CDR3 length: 16 amino acids. The CDR3 bases are TGTGCCAGCAGCTGGGTGGACGGGCGAGGGGACACTGAAGCTTTCTTT. Translation: CASSWVDGRGDTEAFF.

This sequence joins TRBV7-9 and TRBJ2-6, with 7 bases that match TRBD1. Germline V CDR1 and CDR2: SEHNR, FQNEAQ (reference sequence). The CDR3 covers 16 residues. The V gene end was trimmed by 2 bases and the J gene end by 2 bases; junction bases not matched to a gene: 3. CDR3 bases: TGTGCCAGCAGCTTAAACAGGGGTACTGGGGCCAACGTCCTGACTTTC. This encodes CASSLNRGTGANVLTF.

This clonotype came up many times. The chain uses TRBV7-9 and TRBJ1-2; TRBD1 agrees at 7 bases. The trim removed 0 bases at V and 2 bases at J, leaving 9 bases unmatched. CDR3 size: 17 residues. CDR1 is SEHNR, CDR2 FQNEAQ, per germline (reference sequence). The CDR3 DNA sequence: TGTGCCAGCAGCTTAGCAGAGGGGGCGAATTTGAACTATGGCTACACCTTC. Translation gives CASSLAEGANLNYGYTF.

This clonotype has a handful of counts. The J gene is TRBJ1-1, the V gene TRBV12-3 or TRBV12-4, with 8 bases that match TRBD1. J was trimmed by 5 bases and V by 6 bases; bases with no gene match: 17. The CDR3 is 17 amino acids. The CDR3 DNA is TGTGCCAGCAGATCTGACAATGGGGCCAGGGGGCAAACTGAAGCTTTCTTT. This gives the protein CASRSDNGARGQTEAFF.

The gene calls are TRBV6-5 and TRBJ1-1, with no clear D. The CDR3 length is 14 residues. With 2 bases removed from V and 2 bases from J, the gap between germline ends came to 9 bases. Germline assignment: CDR1 MNHEY and CDR2 SVGAGI. This CDR3 is CASSYTDPNTEAFF. CDR3 bases: TGTGCCAGCAGTTACACGGACCCCAACACTGAAGCTTTCTTT.

The genes are TRBV2 and TRBJ2-1; D uncertain. Trimming left V 6 bases short and J 6 bases short, with 9 bases between. Germline CDR1 and CDR2: SNHLY and FYNNEI. CDR3 length: 12 residues. CDR3 DNA sequence: TGTGCCAGCAGAGGCGCCCCCAATGAGCAGTTCTTC. Its translation: CASRGAPNEQFF.

This clonotype was detected many times. V and J are TRBV11-3 and TRBJ2-3; 10 bases fit TRBD1. The V gene's germline CDR1 is SGHNT and CDR2 YENEEA. V trimming: 3 bases; J trimming: 2 bases; junction bases outside the gene matches: 2. The CDR3 has 15 amino acids. The CDR3 is CASSLTGGLTDTQYF. In nucleotides, the CDR3 is TGTGCCAGCAGCTTGACAGGGGGCCTCACAGATACGCAGTATTTT.

This sequence joins TRBV20-1 and TRBJ1-4; D is perhaps TRBD1 (5 bases). The CDR3 is made up of 15 amino acids. Looked up from germline, CDR1 is DFQATT and CDR2 is SNEGSKA (reference sequence). V dropped 6 bases and J dropped 9 bases, with 23 bases sitting between them. The CDR3 is CSARGTRGGSKKLFF. As DNA, the CDR3 is TGCAGTGCCCGGGGCACCCGGGGCGGGAGTAAAAAACTGTTTTTT.

The chain carries TRBV24-1 and TRBJ2-2; no clear D. The CDR3 contains 12 residues. Trimming left V 1 base short and J 5 bases short, with 1 base between. The germline CDR1 and CDR2 sequences are KGHDR and SFDVKD. CDR3 bases: TGTGCCACCAGTGATTTTACCGGGGAGCTGTTTTTT. This encodes CATSDFTGELFF.